A single T cell receptor (beta chain) is shown here with its context. The data are from a study of Tregs in tolerant kidney transplant recipients. Profiling relied on immunoSEQ multiplex PCR, and the TCRdb table lists in-frame clones only, not all of them. Of about 61,000 clones detected, roughly 85% appear once; the ten largest clones hold 2.1%. The material was Tregs from blood, obtained before the transplant. The sequence came from a human donor who received a combined kidney and bone marrow transplant.

CDR3 in amino acids: CASSSILESGTDTQYF. As DNA, the CDR3 is TGCGCCAGCAGCTCGATACTAGAGAGTGGCACAGATACGCAGTATTTT. The chain uses TRBV4-3 and TRBJ2-3, with D perhaps TRBD2 (5 bases). Germline V gene sequence: CDR1 LGHNA, CDR2 YSLEER. Trimming took 5 bases from V and 1 from J, leaving 16 bases between them. The CDR3 runs to 16 residues.